The present TCR beta chain was sequenced within a study of shared clonotypes between healthy human individuals. Of note for this clone: Its antigen is currently unknown.

Study observations and caveats: Rarefaction gave evidence that sorted-subset sequencing remained incomplete despite large depth.

TCRdb's table, derived via immunoSEQ multiplex PCR, lists solely in-frame clones and lacks some. The table records about 1 million clones, around 76% of them present only once. CDR1 and CDR2 (germline): SQVTM, ANQGSEA. CDR3 size: 13 residues. V lost 5 bases, J lost 1 base, and 11 bases lay in between. This receptor was taken from a man aged 18 to 29 in good health. V is TRBV29-1 and J is TRBJ1-1; D may be TRBD1 (6 bases). Sequencing was done on a sample of memory CD4+ T cells sorted from blood. Subset in this sample: CD45RA-negative fraction. The CDR3 bases are TGCAGCGTTAAAGGACAGCAGAACACTGAAGCTTTCTTT. Encoded protein: CSVKGQQNTEAFF.